The clone carrying this T cell receptor beta chain was detected a few times. Antigen unknown. Using immunoSEQ multiplex PCR, the repertoire was profiled, and TCRdb retains in-frame clones only, with some absent. The table lists more than 60,000 clones, roughly 81% of them singletons. The CDR3 covers 13 residues. In germline, CDR1 is MGHRA, CDR2 YSYEKL. Trimming cost V 8 bases and J 7 bases; bases outside gene matches: 3. This specimen belongs to a study of OX40 agonist ivuxolimab in advanced cancers. Study-wide context: The treatment was a fully human IgG2 OX40 agonist, ivuxolimab. The diagnoses of dose-escalation patients were hepatocellular carcinoma, melanoma, renal cell or head and neck cancer. General observations from the study: There were, on average, more expanded clones in CD8+ T cells than in CD4+.

This TCR was sampled from an adult with an advanced solid tumor such as melanoma, head and neck, liver or kidney cancer. The specimen was CD4+ or CD8+ T cells sorted from blood, collected in a trial of the OX40 agonist ivuxolimab. The chain combines TRBV4-1 with TRBJ1-6, with 9 bases that match TRBD1. In nucleotides, the CDR3 is TGCGCCAGCGGTGGACAGGGGAATTCACCCCTCCACTTT. Translated, it gives CASGGQGNSPLHF.